The 24 T cell receptor beta chains in this list originate from one sample, sequenced in a study of early T cells in non-severe SARS-CoV-2 infection. One entry per CDR3 protein, called by TCRdb with MiXCR from the 5' RACE reads. The data contain approximately 69,000 distinct CDR3 sequences, over 9.5% of them seen just once; the ten biggest clones take up approximately 6.4%. Sequencing was carried out using whole blood. The receptors originated from an adult who was a healthcare worker with PCR-confirmed SARS-CoV-2 infection or an uninfected control (not recorded which).

Ten or more counts support this clonotype. The V gene is TRBV27, the J gene TRBJ2-3; possible D gene TRBD1, 6 bases. Trimming pared 3 bases from V and 6 bases from J, leaving 13 bases between. Germline values: CDR1 MNHEY, CDR2 SMNVEV (reference sequence). The CDR3 is 14 residues long. CDR3 in amino acids: CASSFRGRLDTQYF. For the CDR3, the DNA is TGTGCCAGCAGTTTTAGGGGGAGACTTGATACGCAGTATTTT.

This clonotype showed up many times. The gene calls are TRBV7-8 and TRBJ2-3; 8 bases map to TRBD2. V lost 4 bases to trimming and J lost 7 bases; unmatched junction nucleotides: 7. The CDR3 sequence is 14 residues long. The germline CDR1 and CDR2 sequences are SGHVS and FQNEAQ. The CDR3 region has the DNA TGTGCCAGCAGCTCCAGCGGGAGTGGATATACGCAGTATTTT. It codes for CASSSSGSGYTQYF.

Here the CDR3 DNA reads TGTGCCAACAGGCCGACAAGGGGCACTTCACCCCTCCACTTT. Translation: CANRPTRGTSPLHF. The chain employs TRBV2 and TRBJ1-6; perhaps TRBD1 as D (5 bases). The CDR3 runs 14 residues. With 10 bases removed from V and 9 bases from J, the gap between germline ends came to 19 bases. The germline CDR1 and CDR2 sequences are SNHLY and FYNNEI.

This chain joins TRBV7-9 and TRBJ1-3; D is undetermined. Germline V gives CDR1 SEHNR, CDR2 FQNEAQ (reference sequence). This CDR3 region has 16 residues. The ends were cut back, 5 bases at V and 0 bases at J, with 14 bases in the middle. The CDR3 sequence: CASSPGRGSSGNTIYF. CDR3 nucleotide sequence: TGTGCCAGCAGCCCCGGACGGGGAAGCTCTGGAAACACCATATATTTT. The variable domain in full, completed from reference TRBV7-9 and TRBJ1-3, reads DTGVSQNPRHKITKRGQNVTFRCDPISEHNRLYWYRQTLGQGPEFLTYFQNEAQLEKSRLLSDRFSAERPKGSFSTLEIQRTEQGDSAMYLCASSPGRGSSGNTIYFGEGSWLTVV.

As regards this clonotype: At one of its ends the junction is not consistent with the germline gene, which may arise from a read error. J is TRBJ2-3 and V is TRBV3-1, with a weak D call TRBD1 (6 bases). Germline V lookup: CDR1 LGHDT, CDR2 YNNKEL (reference sequence). The CDR3 contains 14 residues. The CDR3 DNA reads as TGTGCCAACAGCCAAGGGGGACGATTTGATACGCAGTATTTT. Its protein product is CANSQGGRFDTQYF.

The rearrangement uses TRBV11-2 and TRBJ2-3, with a weak D call TRBD2 (7 bases). Per germline, CDR1 SGHAT and CDR2 FQNNGV. Trimming shortened V by 1 base and J by 4 bases, and 18 bases separated the two germline ends. CDR3 length: 17 amino acids. In nucleotides, the CDR3 is TGTGCCAGCAGCTTAGGACGCGGGGGCAGTCGCGCAGATACGCAGTATTTT. Translated: CASSLGRGGSRADTQYF.

A few counts support this clonotype. V usage is TRBV3-1 and J usage is TRBJ1-2; D remains unclear. The V and J ends lost 4 bases and 4 bases respectively, with 22 bases between them. Germline V gene sequence: CDR1 LGHDT, CDR2 YNNKEL (reference sequence). This CDR3 is 17 amino acids long. The CDR3: CASSRTGRTARTYGYTF. CDR3 in DNA: TGTGCCAGCAGCCGAACCGGGAGGACTGCTAGAACCTATGGCTACACCTTC.

This chain uses TRBV20-1 with TRBJ2-5; 7 nucleotides agree with TRBD2. The CDR3 has 16 residues. The trim removed 0 bases at V and 4 bases at J, leaving 11 bases unmatched. Germline values: CDR1 DFQATT, CDR2 SNEGSKA (reference sequence). This chain's CDR3 is CSARDRMGGRVETQYF. CDR3 nucleotides: TGCAGTGCTAGAGATCGTATGGGCGGGAGAGTAGAGACCCAGTACTTC.

This clonotype occurred many times. The chain couples TRBV4-1 to TRBJ1-2; TRBD1 matches 7 bases. After removal of 2 bases from V and 8 bases from J, the junction contained 17 bases not matched to a gene. The CDR3 spans 17 residues. The germline V gene has CDR1 MGHRA and CDR2 YSYEKL. The CDR3 loop is CASSQPRIRQGLRGYTF. The CDR3 nucleotides read TGCGCCAGCAGCCAACCCCGTATTCGACAGGGTCTGAGGGGCTACACCTTC.

This clonotype was found a few times. The chain links TRBV7-3 to TRBJ2-1; 14 nucleotides agree with TRBD2. The CDR3 loop spans 16 amino acids. With 5 bases clipped from V and 10 bases from J, the junction kept 10 bases outside the gene matches. CDR1 and CDR2 (germline): SGHTA, FQGTGA. The CDR3, as DNA: TGTGCCAGCAGCCGTACGGGACTAGCGGGGGCGGGGGAGCAGTTCTTC. The encoded protein is CASSRTGLAGAGEQFF.

CDR3 amino acids: CSVGSSTDTQYF. In DNA, the CDR3 is TGCAGCGTCGGATCTAGCACAGATACGCAGTATTTT. V usage is TRBV29-1 and J usage is TRBJ2-3; D ambiguous. V dropped 6 bases and J dropped 0 bases, with 7 bases sitting between them. Germline CDR1 reads SQVTM; CDR2 reads ANQGSEA. The CDR3 consists of 12 residues.

This chain connects TRBV6-2 or TRBV6-3 to TRBJ1-1; D unresolved. The CDR3 spans 13 residues. V shed 6 bases and J shed 3 bases, with 11 bases lying between them. Germline V CDR1 and CDR2: MNHEY, SVGEGT. The CDR3 nucleotides read TGTGCCAGCAGCCAAGCCCTTCACACTGAAGCTTTCTTT. It encodes CASSQALHTEAFF.

This clonotype showed up just a few times. The chain recombines TRBV7-2 with TRBJ1-1, with a tentative D call TRBD1 (5 bases). Germline CDR1 SGHTA, CDR2 FQGNSA. CDR3 length: 15 amino acids. V lost 8 bases and J 10 bases, leaving 26 bases between the germline ends. Here the CDR3 DNA reads TGTGCCAGCCAGCCGGATCGGGGTATTCTAGGGGCAGCTTTCTTT. Translating it yields CASQPDRGILGAAFF.

As to this clonotype: A much larger clone differs from this one at a single base, so this may be a read error. The chain carries TRBV7-9 and TRBJ1-3; maybe TRBD1 (6 bases). The CDR3 totals 13 residues. Between the trimmed V and J ends, which lost 1 base and 11 bases, there was a span of 12 bases. Germline loops: CDR1 SEHNR, CDR2 FQNEAQ (reference sequence). The CDR3 here is CASSLEGDISIYF. CDR3 coding DNA: TGTGCCAGCAGCTTAGAAGGGGACATCTCCATATATTTT.

There are a few counts of this clonotype. The V gene is TRBV9, the J gene TRBJ2-2; 10 bases match TRBD1. V was pared by 3 bases and J by 7 bases, with 6 bases of the junction left unmatched. The germline V gene encodes CDR1 SGDLS and CDR2 YYNGEE. CDR3 length equals 15 residues. CDR3 in amino acids: CASSARQGANGELFF. The CDR3, as DNA: TGTGCCAGCAGCGCGCGACAGGGGGCCAACGGGGAGCTGTTTTTT.

A remark on this clonotype: A clone one base away is much larger, so this may be a read error. This chain links TRBV3-1 with TRBJ2-1; D gene ambiguous. Germline CDR1 reads LGHDT; CDR2 reads YNNKEL (reference sequence). The CDR3 sequence is 12 residues long. CDR3 nucleotide sequence: TGTGCCAGCAACTCCAAAGTCAATGAGCCGTTCTTC. Protein sequence: CASNSKVNEPFF.

This clonotype was picked up many times. The CDR3 bases are TGTGCCAGCAGTGAAGGTTGGGCAGGCCTTTATCAGCCCCAGCATTTT. It translates to CASSEGWAGLYQPQHF. J is TRBJ1-5 and V is TRBV6-1, with no clear D. V shed 1 base and J shed 5 bases, with 15 bases lying between them. The CDR3 runs to 16 residues. Germline V lookup: CDR1 MNHNS, CDR2 SASEGT.

This clonotype appeared many times. This chain uses TRBV7-6 with TRBJ2-2; D unresolved. V was pared by 0 bases and J by 2 bases, with 4 bases between. The CDR3 covers 14 residues. CDR1 and CDR2 (germline): SGHVS, FNYEAQ. CDR3 loop: CASSLAVNTGELFF. The CDR3 region has the DNA TGTGCCAGCAGCTTAGCAGTTAACACCGGGGAGCTGTTTTTT.

This clonotype was observed a few times. The genes are TRBV20-1 and TRBJ2-1; D unresolved. CDR1 DFQATT and CDR2 SNEGSKA come from the germline V gene (reference sequence). Between the trimmed V and J ends, which lost 1 base and 6 bases, there was a span of 16 bases. The CDR3 is 15 residues long. CDR3 sequence reads: CSARARNPGRNEQFF. The DNA of the CDR3 is TGCAGTGCTAGAGCCCGAAACCCCGGCCGCAATGAGCAGTTCTTC.

This clonotype was counted between two and nine times. The chain is built from TRBV7-2 and TRBJ2-5; a weak D match, TRBD1 (5 bases). Germline V lookup: CDR1 SGHTA, CDR2 FQGNSA. Trimming took 0 bases from V and 5 from J, leaving 7 bases between them. The CDR3 is made up of 13 amino acids. For the CDR3, the DNA is TGTGCCAGCAGCTTAGCCAGGGTGGAGACCCAGTACTTC. This sequence encodes CASSLARVETQYF.

For this clonotype: The germline gene is not matched at one end of the junction; a read error may be the cause. The V and J genes are TRBV7-3 and TRBJ2-1; D possibly corresponds to TRBD2 (5 bases). This CDR3 spans 16 amino acids. Germline lookup yields CDR1 SGHTA and CDR2 FQGTGA. The CDR3 loop reads CVSSPVLRVRYNEQFF. CDR3 DNA sequence: TGTGTCAGCAGTCCGGTGTTGCGGGTACGGTACAATGAGCAGTTCTTC.

This clonotype occurred many times. This chain connects TRBV6-1 to TRBJ2-7, with TRBD1 matching over 8 bases. Germline CDR1 is MNHNS and CDR2 is SASEGT. The CDR3 runs 15 residues. The junction had 4 bases not matched to a gene; V was cut back by 1 base and J by 2 bases. The CDR3 DNA reads as TGTGCCAGCAGTGAAGGGTCAGGGGGCCCCTACGAGCAGTACTTC. It is translated as CASSEGSGGPYEQYF.

In this sample, this clonotype turned up a few times. The V gene is TRBV20-1, the J gene TRBJ1-1; 7 nucleotides line up with TRBD1. The CDR3 has 14 amino acids. V trimming: 2 bases; J trimming: 0 bases; junction bases outside the gene matches: 3. CDR1 and CDR2 from the germline V gene are DFQATT and SNEGSKA (reference sequence). The CDR3 spells CSARKGQMNTEAFF. In DNA, the CDR3 is TGCAGTGCTAGAAAGGGACAGATGAACACTGAAGCTTTCTTT.

There are many counts of this clonotype. This chain uses TRBV11-3 with TRBJ2-1; the match to TRBD2 covers 16 bases. V was clipped by 3 bases and J by 4 bases; unmatched bases: 3. CDR1 is SGHNT, CDR2 YENEEA, per germline. The CDR3 length is 17 residues. This CDR3 is CASSFLGLAGGYNEQFF. The CDR3 DNA follows: TGTGCCAGCAGCTTTCTGGGACTAGCGGGAGGGTACAATGAGCAGTTCTTC.